The rows below give T cell receptor beta chains drawn from one sample of a study of T cell responses to AZD1222 COVID-19 vaccine. Clones were read by immunoSEQ multiplex PCR, and TCRdb kept only the in-frame ones, dropping some. The repertoire holds 75,000 to 85,000 clones, with about 88% as singletons. The sample here was peripheral blood, taken on day 0 of AZD1222 vaccination. These receptors all come from an adult in good health. The CDR3 runs from the conserved cysteine through the conserved F or W. D genes are given only for firm matches. Size is omitted from some rows. Given values are once, few, many or a class for expanded clones.

CDR3 DNA	CDR3 protein	V gene	clone size	J gene	D gene
TGTGCCAGCAGACAGGAAGGGCCGGCCTCGAACACTGAAGCTTTCTTT	CASRQEGPASNTEAFF	TRBV5-4	NA	TRBJ1-1	NA
TGCGCCAGCAGCTTGGATCGGGGAGACACTGAAGCTTTCTTT	CASSLDRGDTEAFF	TRBV5-1	NA	TRBJ1-1	NA
TGTGCCAGCAGCCCTGGGGTACCCACTGAAGCTTTCTTT	CASSPGVPTEAFF	TRBV7-2	NA	TRBJ1-1	NA
TGCGCCAGCAGCTTGGAGGGACAGGGGCCCCGGTTCTTC	CASSLEGQGPRFF	TRBV5-1	NA	TRBJ2-1	TRBD1
TGTGCCAGCAGGCTGCTCGGGACAGGGGCAGCAGATACGCAGTATTTT	CASRLLGTGAADTQYF	TRBV11-3	few	TRBJ2-3	TRBD1
TGTGCCAGTTATTTTGGCCCGGAATTTGAAAAACTGTTTTTT	CASYFGPEFEKLFF	TRBV25-1	NA	TRBJ1-4	NA
TGTGCCAGCAGCCCTGGACACCTTAGGGAGACCCAGTACTTC	CASSPGHLRETQYF	TRBV7-2	NA	TRBJ2-5	NA
TGTGCCAGCAGCGGACTAGCGGGAGTTACCGCCGGGGAGCTGTTTTTT	CASSGLAGVTAGELFF	TRBV7-8	NA	TRBJ2-2	TRBD2
TGTGCCAGCAGTGAACCGGGACTAGCGGGTTCCGGGGAGCTGTTTTTT	CASSEPGLAGSGELFF	TRBV6-1	NA	TRBJ2-2	TRBD2
TGTGCCAGCAGCCAAGTTCAGCGGTCTTCCTACGAGCAGTACTTC	CASSQVQRSSYEQYF	TRBV4-2	NA	TRBJ2-7	NA
TGTGCCTGGATAGAGGGGGGTAGTGGCTACACCTTC	CAWIEGGSGYTF	TRBV30	NA	TRBJ1-2	NA
TGCAGCGCCACGGGACAGGGGAACACTGAAGCTTTCTTT	CSATGQGNTEAFF	TRBV29-1	NA	TRBJ1-1	TRBD1
TGTGCCAGCAGCCAAGTCTCAGGGACTGAAGCTTTCTTT	CASSQVSGTEAFF	TRBV4-2	few	TRBJ1-1	NA
TGTGCCAGCAGTCTTCAGTTTTCGGAGACCCAGTACTTC	CASSLQFSETQYF	TRBV5-8	NA	TRBJ2-5	NA
TGTGCCAGCAGATGGGACTTACCTCCGGGGCAGTACTTC	CASRWDLPPGQYF	TRBV2	NA	TRBJ2-7	NA
TGCGCCAGCAGCTTCTCCGGGACTACCCTCCACGAGCAGTACTTC	CASSFSGTTLHEQYF	TRBV5-1	NA	TRBJ2-7	TRBD2
TGTGCCAGTAGTGACTTTGGGACAGGGGCTTACGAGCAGTACTTC	CASSDFGTGAYEQYF	TRBV19	NA	TRBJ2-7	TRBD1
TGTGCCAGCAGTCCCCGGACTAGCGACAATGAGCAGTTCTTC	CASSPRTSDNEQFF	TRBV6-5	NA	TRBJ2-1	TRBD2
TGTGCCAGCAGCTTGGACAGCAACACTGAAGCTTTCTTT	CASSLDSNTEAFF	TRBV5-4	NA	TRBJ1-1	NA
TGTGCCAGCAGTCAGGACAGGGACTATGGCTACACCTTC	CASSQDRDYGYTF	TRBV7-9	once	TRBJ1-2	TRBD1
TGTGCCACCTCATCAGGGGGCGAGCAGTACTTC	CATSSGGEQYF	TRBV6-5	NA	TRBJ2-7	TRBD1
TGCGCCAGCAGCTTGGTTAGGGCGAACACCGGGGAGCTGTTTTTT	CASSLVRANTGELFF	TRBV5-1	NA	TRBJ2-2	NA
TGCGCCAGTTTCGACAGGGTCAACACTGAAGCTTTCTTT	CASFDRVNTEAFF	TRBV5-1	NA	TRBJ1-1	TRBD1
TGCGCCAGCAGCCAACTACAGAGTAACTATGGCTACACCTTC	CASSQLQSNYGYTF	TRBV5-1	NA	TRBJ1-2	NA
TGTGCCAGCAGCCGATCAAATCAGGGGGAGCCCCAGCATTTT	CASSRSNQGEPQHF	TRBV4-2	NA	TRBJ1-5	TRBD1
TGCAGCGTTGTTACGGGGAATCAGCCCCAGCATTTT	CSVVTGNQPQHF	TRBV29-1	few	TRBJ1-5	NA
TGTGCCAGCTCACCGGTTAGCAATCAGCCCCAGCATTTT	CASSPVSNQPQHF	TRBV18	NA	TRBJ1-5	NA
TGCGCCAGCAGCTTGGCCGACAGGACAGGGCTTGCGGGCTACACCTTC	CASSLADRTGLAGYTF	TRBV5-1	NA	TRBJ1-2	TRBD1
TGTGCCAGCAGCTTGGTCAGCGGGGGCTACAATGAGCAGTTCTTC	CASSLVSGGYNEQFF	TRBV5-4	NA	TRBJ2-1	TRBD2